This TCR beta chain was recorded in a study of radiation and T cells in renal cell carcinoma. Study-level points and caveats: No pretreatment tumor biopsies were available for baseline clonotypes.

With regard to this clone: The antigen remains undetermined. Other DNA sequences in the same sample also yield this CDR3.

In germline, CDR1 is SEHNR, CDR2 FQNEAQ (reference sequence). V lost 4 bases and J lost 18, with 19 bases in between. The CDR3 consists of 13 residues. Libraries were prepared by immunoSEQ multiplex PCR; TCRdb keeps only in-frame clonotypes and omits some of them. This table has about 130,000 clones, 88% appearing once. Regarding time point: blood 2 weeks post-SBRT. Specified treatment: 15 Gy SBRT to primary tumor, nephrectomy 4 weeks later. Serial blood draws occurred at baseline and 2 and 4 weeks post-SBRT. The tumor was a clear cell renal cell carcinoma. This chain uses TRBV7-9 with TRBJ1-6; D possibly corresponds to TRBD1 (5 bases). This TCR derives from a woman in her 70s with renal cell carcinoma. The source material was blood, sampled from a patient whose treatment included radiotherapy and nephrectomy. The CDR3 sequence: CASSSTLADRPHF. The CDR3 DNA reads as TGTGCCAGCAGCTCCACTCTAGCCGACAGACCCCACTTT.